The T cell receptor (beta chain) under discussion was sequenced for a study of vaccination effects on CD4 cells after COVID-19. Germline-derived CDR1 and CDR2 are SGHAT and FQNNGV. Unmatched junction bases numbered 5, after V lost 5 bases and J lost 8 bases. This CDR3 has 15 residues. TCRdb's copy holds only in-frame clones and misses some; the assay was immunoSEQ multiplex PCR. This table holds 30,000 or so clones, 65% found once. This clone was seen a few times. Its specificity is not known. CD4+ T cells were isolated after around ten days of culture. At days 3 and 7, half of the medium was exchanged for IL-2 medium.

This TCR was recovered from a human donor who received a COVID-19 vaccine. The sample in question was CD4+ T cells from PBMCs cultured without peptide, obtained before COVID-19 vaccination. The V call is TRBV11-2, the J call TRBJ2-1; 14 nucleotides align to TRBD2. DNA for the CDR3: TGTGCCAGCAGCAAGGGACTAGCGGGAGCAGATGAGCAGTTCTTC. Its protein product is CASSKGLAGADEQFF.